This entry describes one T cell receptor beta chain. Its cognate antigen is unknown. This sample was taken from a study of cytomegalovirus exposure and HLA in healthy donors. Study observations and caveats: An observed cluster of highly shared sequence variants was recorded as a likely sequencing artifact.

The study ran its PCR with 60 Vbeta and 13 Jbeta primers. In the authors' methods: A later analysis tallied about 80 million unique TCR beta chains, some 10 million of them shared. Sequencing used immunoSEQ multiplex PCR; TCRdb keeps in-frame clones, though not all of them. V and J calls and clone size come straight from that table; D and trimming were deduced from the DNA. Seen in this sample are around 100,000 clones; the ten most common clones hold 3% to 4%. Germline V CDR1 and CDR2: SGHRS, YFSETQ. The CDR3 sequence is 16 residues long. The V end lost 0 bases, the J end lost 5 bases, and 18 bases lay between the germline ends.

The chain combines TRBV5-1 with TRBJ2-7; weak D call: TRBD2 (5 bases). Sequenced material: PBMCs. The clonotype comes from a woman under 40 in good health and CMV-seronegative. For the CDR3, the DNA is TGCGCCAGCAGCTTGGAAGTTAGAAGGCTAGCCGACGAGCAGTACTTC. This encodes CASSLEVRRLADEQYF. The full variable domain, its missing parts supplied by reference TRBV5-1 and TRBJ2-7, is KAGVTQTPRYLIKTRGQQVTLSCSPISGHRSVSWYQQTPGQGLQFLFEYFSETQRNKGNFPGRFSGRQFSNSRSEMNVSTLELGDSALYLCASSLEVRRLADEQYFGPGTRLTVT.